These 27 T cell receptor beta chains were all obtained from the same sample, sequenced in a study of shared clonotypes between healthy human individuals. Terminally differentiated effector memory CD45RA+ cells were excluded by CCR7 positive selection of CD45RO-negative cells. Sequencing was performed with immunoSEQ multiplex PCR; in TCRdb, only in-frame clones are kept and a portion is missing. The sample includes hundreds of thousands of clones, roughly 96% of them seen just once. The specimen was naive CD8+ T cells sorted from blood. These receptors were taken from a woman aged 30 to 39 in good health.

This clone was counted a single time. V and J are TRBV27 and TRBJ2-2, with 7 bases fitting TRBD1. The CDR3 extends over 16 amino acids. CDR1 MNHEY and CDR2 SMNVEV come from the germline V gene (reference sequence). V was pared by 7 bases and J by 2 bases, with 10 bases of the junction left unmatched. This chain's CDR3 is CASTPLGTENTGELFF. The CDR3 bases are TGTGCCAGCACCCCCCTCGGGACAGAAAACACCGGGGAGCTGTTTTTT.

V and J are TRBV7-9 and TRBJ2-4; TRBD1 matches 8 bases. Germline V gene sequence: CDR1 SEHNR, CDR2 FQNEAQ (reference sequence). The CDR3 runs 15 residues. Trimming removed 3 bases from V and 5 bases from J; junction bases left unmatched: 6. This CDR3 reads CASSFLGQGENIQYF. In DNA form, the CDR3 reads TGTGCCAGCAGCTTTTTAGGACAGGGAGAAAACATTCAGTACTTC.

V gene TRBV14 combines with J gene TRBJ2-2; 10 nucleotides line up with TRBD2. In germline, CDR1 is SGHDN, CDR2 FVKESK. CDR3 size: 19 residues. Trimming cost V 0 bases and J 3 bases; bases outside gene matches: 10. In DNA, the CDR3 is TGTGCCAGCAGCCAAGAGGGACTAGCGATTTCCTTTTACACCGGGGAGCTGTTTTTT. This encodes CASSQEGLAISFYTGELFF.

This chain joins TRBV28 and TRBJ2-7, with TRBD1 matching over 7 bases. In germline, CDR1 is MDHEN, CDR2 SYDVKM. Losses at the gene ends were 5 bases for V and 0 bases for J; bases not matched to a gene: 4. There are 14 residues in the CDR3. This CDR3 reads CASSKTGTSYEQYF. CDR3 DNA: TGTGCCAGCAGTAAGACAGGGACCTCCTACGAGCAGTACTTC.

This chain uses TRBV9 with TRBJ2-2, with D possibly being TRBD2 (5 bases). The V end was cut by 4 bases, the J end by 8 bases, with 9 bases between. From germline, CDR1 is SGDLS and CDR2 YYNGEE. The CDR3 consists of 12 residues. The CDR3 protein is CASSLWEGELFF. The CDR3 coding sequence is TGTGCCAGCAGCCTCTGGGAGGGGGAGCTGTTTTTT.

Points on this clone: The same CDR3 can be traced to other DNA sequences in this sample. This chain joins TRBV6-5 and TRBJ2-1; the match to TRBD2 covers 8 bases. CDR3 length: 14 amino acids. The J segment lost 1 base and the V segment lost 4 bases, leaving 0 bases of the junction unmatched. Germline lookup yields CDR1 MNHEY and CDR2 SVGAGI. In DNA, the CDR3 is TGTGCCAGCAGTTCGGGAGGGTCCTACAATGAGCAGTTCTTC. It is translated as CASSSGGSYNEQFF.

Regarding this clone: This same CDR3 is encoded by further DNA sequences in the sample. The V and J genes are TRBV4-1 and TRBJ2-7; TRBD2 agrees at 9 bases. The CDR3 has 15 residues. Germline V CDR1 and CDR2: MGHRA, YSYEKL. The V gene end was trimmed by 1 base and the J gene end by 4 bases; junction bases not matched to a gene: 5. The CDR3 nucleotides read TGCGCCAGCAGCCAAGGGGCTAGCGGGATTTACGAGCAGTACTTC. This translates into CASSQGASGIYEQYF.

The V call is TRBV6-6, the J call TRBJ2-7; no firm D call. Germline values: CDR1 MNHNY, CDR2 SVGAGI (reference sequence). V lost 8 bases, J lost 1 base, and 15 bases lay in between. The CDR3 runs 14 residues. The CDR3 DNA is TGTGCCAGCGCCAAAGCTTCCTCTTCCTACGAGCAGTACTTC. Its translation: CASAKASSSYEQYF.

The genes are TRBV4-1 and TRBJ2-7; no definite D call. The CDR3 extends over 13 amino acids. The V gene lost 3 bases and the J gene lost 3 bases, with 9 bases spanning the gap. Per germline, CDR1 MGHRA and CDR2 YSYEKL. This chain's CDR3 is CASSQWQNYEQYF. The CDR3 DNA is TGCGCCAGCAGCCAGTGGCAGAACTACGAGCAGTACTTC.

The CDR3 bases are TGTGCCAGCAGTTTCCCAAGACAGGGGAGCTCCTACGAGCAGTACTTC. Its translation is CASSFPRQGSSYEQYF. The rearrangement joins TRBV28 to TRBJ2-7; 8 bases match TRBD1. J lost 0 bases, V lost 3 bases, and 7 bases had no gene match. This CDR3 comprises 16 residues. Germline V lookup: CDR1 MDHEN, CDR2 SYDVKM.

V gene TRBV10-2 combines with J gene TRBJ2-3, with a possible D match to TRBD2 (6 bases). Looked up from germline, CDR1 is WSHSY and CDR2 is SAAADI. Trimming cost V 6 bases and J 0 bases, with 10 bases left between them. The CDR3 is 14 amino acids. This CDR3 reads CASSWRGSTDTQYF. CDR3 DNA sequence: TGCGCCAGCAGCTGGAGGGGTAGCACAGATACGCAGTATTTT.

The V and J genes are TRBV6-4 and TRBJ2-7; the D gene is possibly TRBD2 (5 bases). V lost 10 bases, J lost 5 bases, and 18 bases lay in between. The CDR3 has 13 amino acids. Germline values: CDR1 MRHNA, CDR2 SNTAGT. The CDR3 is CANEGGGGHEQYF. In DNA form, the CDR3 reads TGTGCCAACGAAGGAGGCGGTGGACACGAGCAGTACTTC.

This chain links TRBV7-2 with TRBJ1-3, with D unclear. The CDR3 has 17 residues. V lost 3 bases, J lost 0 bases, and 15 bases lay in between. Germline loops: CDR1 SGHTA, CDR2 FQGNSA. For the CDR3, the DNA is TGTGCCAGCAGCTTCGATAGGGTGACACGCTCTGGAAACACCATATATTTT. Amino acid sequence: CASSFDRVTRSGNTIYF.

The CDR3 nucleotides read TGTGCCAACGAGGGGGGTGATGAAAAACTGTTTTTT. Protein sequence: CANEGGDEKLFF. The chain is built from TRBV19 and TRBJ1-4; possibly TRBD1 for D (6 bases). Deletions cut 10 bases from V and 6 bases from J, with 12 bases between. The CDR3 has 12 residues. Germline V gives CDR1 LNHDA, CDR2 SQIVND (reference sequence).

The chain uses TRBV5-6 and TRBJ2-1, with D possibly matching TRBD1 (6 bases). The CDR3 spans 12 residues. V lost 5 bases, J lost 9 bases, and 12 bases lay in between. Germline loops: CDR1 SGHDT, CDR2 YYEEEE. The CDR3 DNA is TGTGCCAGCAGTGCCTTGGGGGCTGAGCAGTTCTTC. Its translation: CASSALGAEQFF.

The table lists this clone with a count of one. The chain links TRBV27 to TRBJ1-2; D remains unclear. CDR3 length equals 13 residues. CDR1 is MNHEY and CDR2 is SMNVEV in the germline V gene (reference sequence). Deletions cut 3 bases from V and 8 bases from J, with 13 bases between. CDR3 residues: CASSFGGLGGYTF. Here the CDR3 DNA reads TGTGCCAGCAGTTTCGGAGGGTTAGGAGGCTACACCTTC.

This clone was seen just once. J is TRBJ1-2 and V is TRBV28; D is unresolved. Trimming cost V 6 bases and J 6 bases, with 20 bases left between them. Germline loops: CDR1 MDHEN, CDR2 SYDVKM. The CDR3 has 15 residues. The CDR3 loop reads CASSSLAGRQDGYTF. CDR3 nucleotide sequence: TGTGCCAGCAGCTCTCTGGCGGGTCGGCAAGATGGCTACACCTTC.

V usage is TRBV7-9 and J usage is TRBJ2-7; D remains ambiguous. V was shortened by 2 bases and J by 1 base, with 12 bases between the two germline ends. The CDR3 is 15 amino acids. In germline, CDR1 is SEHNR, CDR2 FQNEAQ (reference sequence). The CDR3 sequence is CASSLSGSPSYEQYF. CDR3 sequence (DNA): TGTGCCAGCAGCTTAAGTGGCAGTCCGTCCTACGAGCAGTACTTC.

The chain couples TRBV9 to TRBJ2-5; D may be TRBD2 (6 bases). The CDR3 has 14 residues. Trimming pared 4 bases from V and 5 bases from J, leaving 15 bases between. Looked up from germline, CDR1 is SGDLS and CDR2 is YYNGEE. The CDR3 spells CASSPSLGGETQYF. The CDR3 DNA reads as TGTGCCAGCAGCCCCAGCCTAGGAGGGGAGACCCAGTACTTC.

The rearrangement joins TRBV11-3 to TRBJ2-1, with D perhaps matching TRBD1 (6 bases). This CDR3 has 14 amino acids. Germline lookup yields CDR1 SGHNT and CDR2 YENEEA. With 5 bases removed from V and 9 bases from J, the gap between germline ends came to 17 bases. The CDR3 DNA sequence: TGTGCCAGCAGCCTACTGGGGACATTAGGTGAGCAGTTCTTC. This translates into CASSLLGTLGEQFF.

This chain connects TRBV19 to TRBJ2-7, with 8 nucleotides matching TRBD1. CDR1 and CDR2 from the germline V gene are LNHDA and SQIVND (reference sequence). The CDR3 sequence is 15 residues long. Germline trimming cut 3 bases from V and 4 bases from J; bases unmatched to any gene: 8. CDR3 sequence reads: CASSIGQGKGYEQYF. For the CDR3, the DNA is TGTGCCAGTAGTATCGGACAGGGTAAGGGGTACGAGCAGTACTTC.

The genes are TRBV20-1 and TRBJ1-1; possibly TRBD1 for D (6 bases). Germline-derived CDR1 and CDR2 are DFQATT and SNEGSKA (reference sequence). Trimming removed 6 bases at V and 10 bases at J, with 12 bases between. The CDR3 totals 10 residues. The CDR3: CSAKQGAAFF. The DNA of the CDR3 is TGCAGTGCCAAACAGGGAGCAGCTTTCTTT.

For the CDR3, the DNA is TGTGCCAGCAGCCAAAGCGGGGAACTCTACGAGCAGTACTTC. It yields the protein CASSQSGELYEQYF. V is TRBV4-2 and J is TRBJ2-7; 7 bases are a match to TRBD2. CDR3 length equals 14 residues. Germline values: CDR1 LGHNA, CDR2 YNFKEQ. Germline trimming cut 2 bases from V and 3 bases from J; bases unmatched to any gene: 4.

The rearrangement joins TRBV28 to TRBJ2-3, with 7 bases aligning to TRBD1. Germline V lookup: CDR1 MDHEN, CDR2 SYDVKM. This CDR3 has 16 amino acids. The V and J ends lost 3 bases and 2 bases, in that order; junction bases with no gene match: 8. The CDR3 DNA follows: TGTGCCAGCAGTTTCGAGGGACAGCATAACACAGATACGCAGTATTTT. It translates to CASSFEGQHNTDTQYF.

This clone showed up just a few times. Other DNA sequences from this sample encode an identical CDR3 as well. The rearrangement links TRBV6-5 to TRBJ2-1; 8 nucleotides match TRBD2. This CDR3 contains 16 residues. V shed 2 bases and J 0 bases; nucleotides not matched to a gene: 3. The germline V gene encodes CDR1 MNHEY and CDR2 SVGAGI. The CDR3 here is CASSYSGGSSYNEQFF. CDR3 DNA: TGTGCCAGCAGTTACAGCGGGGGAAGCTCCTACAATGAGCAGTTCTTC.

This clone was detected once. The CDR3 region has the DNA TGTGCCAGCAGCTTAGCATTGCCGGCGGGTACGCAGTATTTT. This translates into CASSLALPAGTQYF. This chain uses TRBV7-9 with TRBJ2-3; D is possibly TRBD2 (5 bases). The ends were cut back, 0 bases at V and 8 bases at J, with 12 bases in the middle. Germline lookup yields CDR1 SEHNR and CDR2 FQNEAQ (reference sequence). The CDR3 loop spans 14 amino acids.

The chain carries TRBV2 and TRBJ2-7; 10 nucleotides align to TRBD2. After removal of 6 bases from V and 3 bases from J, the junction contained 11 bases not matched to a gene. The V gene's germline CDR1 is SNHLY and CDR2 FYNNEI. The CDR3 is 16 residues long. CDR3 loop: CASSSSLAGIYYEQYF. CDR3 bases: TGTGCCAGCAGCTCCTCACTAGCGGGGATCTACTACGAGCAGTACTTC.